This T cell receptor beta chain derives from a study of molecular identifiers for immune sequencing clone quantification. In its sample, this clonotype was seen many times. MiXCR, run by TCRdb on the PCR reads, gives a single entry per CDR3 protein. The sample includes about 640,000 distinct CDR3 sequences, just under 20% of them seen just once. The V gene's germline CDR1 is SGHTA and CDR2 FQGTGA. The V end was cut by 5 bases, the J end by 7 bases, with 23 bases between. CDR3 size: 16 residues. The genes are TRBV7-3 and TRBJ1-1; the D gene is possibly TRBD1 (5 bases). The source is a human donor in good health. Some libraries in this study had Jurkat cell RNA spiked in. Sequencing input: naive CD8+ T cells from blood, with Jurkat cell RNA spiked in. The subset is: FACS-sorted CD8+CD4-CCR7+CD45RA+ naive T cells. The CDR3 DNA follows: TGTGCCAGCAGCCCTGGGTGGCAGGGCCAAGGTAATGAAGCTTTCTTT. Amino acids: CASSPGWQGQGNEAFF. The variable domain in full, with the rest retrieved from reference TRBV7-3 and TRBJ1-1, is GAGVSQTPSNKVTEKGKYVELRCDPISGHTALYWYRQSLGQGPEFLIYFQGTGAADDSGLPNDRFFAVRPEGSVSTLKIQRTERGDSAVYLCASSPGWQGQGNEAFFGQGTRLTVV.